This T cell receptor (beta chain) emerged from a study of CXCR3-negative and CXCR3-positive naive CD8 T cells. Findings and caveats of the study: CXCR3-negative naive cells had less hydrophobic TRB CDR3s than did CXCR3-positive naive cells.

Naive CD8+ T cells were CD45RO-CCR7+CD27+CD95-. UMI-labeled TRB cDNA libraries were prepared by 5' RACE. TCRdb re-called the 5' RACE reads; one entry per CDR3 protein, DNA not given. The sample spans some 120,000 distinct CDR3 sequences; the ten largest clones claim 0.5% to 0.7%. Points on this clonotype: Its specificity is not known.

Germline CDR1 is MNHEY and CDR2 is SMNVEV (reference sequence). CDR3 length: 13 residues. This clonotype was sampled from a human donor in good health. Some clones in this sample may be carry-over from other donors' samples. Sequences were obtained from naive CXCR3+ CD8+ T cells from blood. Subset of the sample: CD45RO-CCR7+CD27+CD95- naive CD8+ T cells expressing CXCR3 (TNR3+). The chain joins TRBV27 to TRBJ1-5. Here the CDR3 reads CASSRTRNQPQHF.